One and the same sample provided the 27 T cell receptor beta chains below, sequenced in a study of breast tumors, draining lymph nodes, adjacent tissues. Samples came from axillary lymph nodes draining the breast cancer. TCRdb independently ran MiXCR on the multiplex PCR reads; one entry per CDR3 protein. The sample has 130,000 or so distinct CDR3 sequences, about 31% seen once; the top ten hold about 2.5%. The source material was axillary lymph node tissue. The receptor source for this set is a female donor with breast cancer. Some clones in this sample may be carry-over from other donors' samples.

Ten or more counts support this clonotype. V is TRBV7-9 and J is TRBJ2-2; no clear D gene. This CDR3 comprises 13 residues. V was cut by 5 bases and J by 5 bases, with 9 bases left in between. The germline V gene has CDR1 SEHNR and CDR2 FQNEAQ (reference sequence). The CDR3 loop is CASSRSETGELFF. CDR3 nucleotide sequence: TGTGCCAGCAGCAGATCCGAGACCGGGGAGCTGTTTTTT. The full variable domain, completed using reference TRBV7-9 and TRBJ2-2, is DTGVSQNPRHKITKRGQNVTFRCDPISEHNRLYWYRQTLGQGPEFLTYFQNEAQLEKSRLLSDRFSAERPKGSFSTLEIQRTEQGDSAMYLCASSRSETGELFFGEGSRLTVL.

In its sample, this clonotype was seen many times. The genes are TRBV18 and TRBJ2-5; D might be TRBD1 (5 bases). The V and J ends lost 5 bases and 2 bases respectively, with 9 bases between them. The CDR3 has 13 amino acids. The germline CDR1 and CDR2 sequences are KGHSH and LQKENI. The CDR3 here is CASSSDIQETQYF. The DNA for the CDR3 is TGTGCCAGCTCATCGGACATACAAGAGACCCAGTACTTC.

This clonotype showed up many times. The J gene is TRBJ2-5, the V gene TRBV20-1; 7 nucleotides match TRBD2. The V gene's germline CDR1 is DFQATT and CDR2 SNEGSKA (reference sequence). The CDR3 is 14 residues long. The V gene end was trimmed by 4 bases and the J gene end by 5 bases; junction bases not matched to a gene: 10. In DNA form, the CDR3 reads TGCAGTGCTAACCGGGGGGACCTTTTGGAGACCCAGTACTTC. Its translation is CSANRGDLLETQYF.

This clonotype was detected ten times or more. V usage is TRBV10-3 and J usage is TRBJ2-2, with D tentatively TRBD1 (5 bases). The CDR3 runs to 14 residues. Germline values: CDR1 ENHRY, CDR2 SYGVKD. V shed 4 bases and J shed 7 bases, with 13 bases lying between them. CDR3 bases: TGTGCCATCAGTGGCCAGGGTCGTAACGGGGAGCTGTTTTTT. It translates to CAISGQGRNGELFF.

Ten or more counts support this clonotype. This clone may be a read error of a much larger clone one base away. The chain recombines TRBV6-1 with TRBJ1-6, with 7 nucleotides matching TRBD1. CDR1 and CDR2 from the germline V gene are MNHNS and SASEGT. The CDR3 runs to 15 residues. V shed 6 bases, J shed 5 bases, and the junction held 7 bases outside the gene matches. The CDR3 loop reads CASSQGQANNSPLHF. CDR3 nucleotides: TGTGCCAGCAGCCAAGGACAGGCCAATAATTCACCCCTCCACTTT.

As regards this clonotype: The junction does not match germline at one end; this may be a read error. The chain is built from TRBV19 and TRBJ1-5; D call uncertain. This CDR3 contains 13 residues. Germline CDR1 LNHDA, CDR2 SQIVND (reference sequence). The CDR3 spells CVSSMNGYQPQHF. The CDR3, as DNA: TGTGTCAGTAGTATGAATGGGTATCAACCCCAGCATTTT.

The V and J genes are TRBV29-1 and TRBJ2-1; tentatively, D is TRBD1 (6 bases). V was shortened by 0 bases and J by 5 bases, with 8 bases between the two germline ends. Germline V gene lookup returns CDR1 SQVTM and CDR2 ANQGSEA. The CDR3 has 13 amino acids. The CDR3 nucleotides are TGCAGCGTTGAAGACGGGACAAACAATGAGCAGTTCTTC. This encodes CSVEDGTNNEQFF.

On this clonotype: Compared with germline, one end of the junction differs, possibly owing to a read error. This sequence joins TRBV7-8 and TRBJ1-1; D uncertain. Germline CDR1 reads SGHVS; CDR2 reads FQNEAQ. This CDR3 has 17 residues. The chain's CDR3 is CASSLARWAAPNTGAFF. DNA of the CDR3: TGTGCCAGCAGCTTAGCGCGTTGGGCAGCGCCGAACACTGGAGCTTTCTTT.

There are many counts of this clonotype. The chain recombines TRBV6-5 with TRBJ1-5; 8 bases map to TRBD1. V lost 6 bases and J lost 7; bases outside the gene matches: 5. Germline CDR1 reads MNHEY; CDR2 reads SVGAGI. This CDR3 comprises 13 residues. The CDR3 nucleotides read TGTGCCAGCAGGCAACAGGGGGGACAGCCCCAGCATTTT. Translating it yields CASRQQGGQPQHF.

Worth noting for this clonotype: Since the CDR3 does not end with the conserved phenylalanine or tryptophan, this likely comes from a read error. Because the CDR3's place on the DNA is in doubt, the DNA is left out and the CDR3 is given as listed by TCRdb. The rearrangement uses TRBV11-1 and TRBJ1-3. The CDR3 numbers 8 amino acids, ends counted. CDR1 and CDR2 (germline): SGHAT, FQDESV (reference sequence). CDR3 loop: CASTKVIV.

The table lists this clonotype with a few counts. One base away lies a much larger clone, so this may be a sequencing read error. The chain carries TRBV7-2 and TRBJ2-3, with 15 positions matching TRBD2. J was trimmed by 9 bases and V by 7 bases; bases with no gene match: 17. Germline CDR1 SGHTA, CDR2 FQGNSA. The CDR3 runs 18 residues. CDR3 residues: CASNVGPGTSGGPGTQYF. The DNA for the CDR3 is TGTGCCAGCAACGTAGGGCCCGGGACTAGCGGGGGGCCTGGGACGCAGTATTTT.

This clonotype was seen repeatedly, ten times or more. CDR3 sequence: CAISGSPVTDTQYF. The DNA of the CDR3 is TGTGCCATCAGTGGTTCCCCAGTTACAGATACGCAGTATTTT. This chain uses TRBV10-3 with TRBJ2-3; D is unresolved. The V and J ends lost 4 bases and 3 bases respectively, with 11 bases between them. This CDR3 has 14 amino acids. Germline V gives CDR1 ENHRY, CDR2 SYGVKD.

This clonotype was recorded at least ten times. This chain connects TRBV15 to TRBJ1-5, with D maybe TRBD1 (5 bases). The ends were cut back, 4 bases at V and 3 bases at J, with 10 bases in the middle. Looked up from germline, CDR1 is LNHNV and CDR2 is YYDKDF (reference sequence). This CDR3 comprises 14 residues. CDR3 region: CATSKVGDNQPQHF. The CDR3 region has the DNA TGTGCCACCAGCAAGGTAGGGGACAATCAGCCCCAGCATTTT.

This clonotype was detected ten times or more. The V gene is TRBV7-9, the J gene TRBJ1-4; perhaps TRBD1 as D (6 bases). V dropped 4 bases and J dropped 7 bases, with 13 bases sitting between them. Per the germline V gene, CDR1 is SEHNR and CDR2 is FQNEAQ (reference sequence). The CDR3 length is 14 residues. The CDR3 here is CASSYREGSEKLFF. The CDR3 coding sequence is TGTGCCAGCAGCTACAGGGAGGGTAGTGAAAAACTGTTTTTT.

This clonotype came up many times. This chain joins TRBV9 and TRBJ1-5; D unclear. The CDR3 is 13 amino acids. Germline values: CDR1 SGDLS, CDR2 YYNGEE. V dropped 2 bases and J dropped 1 base, with 4 bases sitting between them. The CDR3 is CASSVRSNQPQHF. CDR3 DNA sequence: TGTGCCAGCAGCGTTAGGAGCAATCAGCCCCAGCATTTT.

This clonotype has ten or more counts. The chain has TRBV2 and TRBJ1-2; D not certain. Trimming left V 8 bases short and J 14 bases short, with 18 bases between. Germline loops: CDR1 SNHLY, CDR2 FYNNEI. The length of the CDR3 is 11 residues. This chain's CDR3 is CASFGLPVTTF. The CDR3 bases are TGTGCCAGCTTCGGCCTCCCCGTGACGACCTTC.

Concerning this clonotype: A read error is possible here, since a much larger clone lies one base away. The chain is built from TRBV20-1 and TRBJ2-1; D is undetermined. The CDR3 extends over 14 amino acids. Germline CDR1 reads DFQATT; CDR2 reads SNEGSKA (reference sequence). The germline V and J ends were trimmed by 3 bases and 15 bases, with 24 bases remaining between them. CDR3 protein: CSASPPARRAKGFF. CDR3 in DNA: TGCAGTGCTAGCCCCCCAGCCAGAAGAGCTAAGGGGTTCTTC.

The chain recombines TRBV6-1 with TRBJ2-7; no reliable D call. CDR1 is MNHNS and CDR2 is SASEGT in the germline V gene. This CDR3 is 12 amino acids long. The V and J ends lost 2 bases and 10 bases respectively, with 12 bases between them. Written as DNA, the CDR3 is TGTGCCAGCAGTGAAAGTGGGTTCAAACAGTACGTC. Its translation: CASSESGFKQYV.

The V call is TRBV7-8, the J call TRBJ1-1, with D perhaps matching TRBD1 (5 bases). The V end lost 4 bases, the J end lost 11 bases, and 14 bases lay between the germline ends. This CDR3 is 12 amino acids long. CDR1 and CDR2 from the germline V gene are SGHVS and FQNEAQ. Written as DNA, the CDR3 is TGTGCCAGCAGCTATCCTAAGACAGCCGCTTTCTTT. Translating it yields CASSYPKTAAFF.

This clonotype was counted ten times or more. The chain is built from TRBV4-2 and TRBJ2-1; 7 bases map to TRBD2. The CDR3 consists of 18 residues. The V gene's germline CDR1 is LGHNA and CDR2 YNFKEQ. V lost 4 bases and J lost 0; bases outside the gene matches: 12. CDR3 protein: CASSRDIAGQSSYNEQFF. The CDR3 coding sequence is TGTGCCAGCAGCCGGGATATAGCGGGCCAGAGCTCCTACAATGAGCAGTTCTTC.

This clonotype was counted at least ten times. The J gene is TRBJ2-2, the V gene TRBV20-1; D is uncertain. The CDR3 spans 13 residues. The germline V and J ends were trimmed by 4 bases and 2 bases, with 8 bases remaining between them. Germline V gene data show CDR1 as DFQATT and CDR2 as SNEGSKA (reference sequence). Here the CDR3 reads CSATLPNTGELFF. Here the CDR3 DNA reads TGCAGTGCTACCCTACCTAACACCGGGGAGCTGTTTTTT.

This clonotype was observed at least ten times. J is TRBJ1-5 and V is TRBV19; the D is unclear. Trimming cost V 4 bases and J 5 bases, with 6 bases left between them. This CDR3 is built from 12 residues. Germline values: CDR1 LNHDA, CDR2 SQIVND (reference sequence). The CDR3 loop reads CASSTTDQPQHF. CDR3 in DNA: TGTGCCAGTAGTACTACGGATCAGCCCCAGCATTTT.

This clonotype was detected ten times or more. The V and J genes are TRBV7-2 and TRBJ1-6; unclear D gene. Trimming removed 4 bases at V and 8 bases at J, with 6 bases between. CDR1 and CDR2 from the germline V gene are SGHTA and FQGNSA. The length of the CDR3 is 12 residues. The CDR3 is CASSSLYSPLHF. The CDR3 nucleotides are TGTGCCAGCAGCTCCTTATATTCACCCCTCCACTTT.

This clonotype was observed a few times. The gene calls are TRBV14 and TRBJ1-1, with 7 bases matching TRBD1. The V and J ends lost 4 bases and 1 base, in that order; junction bases with no gene match: 3. The CDR3 totals 14 residues. The germline V gene encodes CDR1 SGHDN and CDR2 FVKESK. The CDR3 reads CASSLGTANTEAFF. CDR3 bases: TGTGCCAGCAGCCTCGGGACAGCGAACACTGAAGCTTTCTTT.

This clonotype was seen ten or more times. The chain couples TRBV12-3 or TRBV12-4 to TRBJ2-7; TRBD2 aligns across 9 bases. The CDR3 runs to 15 residues. V was pared by 3 bases and J by 5 bases, with 8 bases of the junction left unmatched. The CDR3 DNA reads as TGTGCCAGCAGTTTCGGCGGGGGGGCCCTGGACGAGCAGTACGTC. As protein: CASSFGGGALDEQYV.

A word on this clonotype: Being one base from a much bigger clone, this may be a read error. The genes are TRBV6-1 and TRBJ2-7, with D perhaps TRBD2 (5 bases). V shed 11 bases and J shed 1 base, with 9 bases lying between them. Germline V CDR1 and CDR2: MNHNS, SASEGT. CDR3 size: 11 residues. The CDR3, as DNA: TGTGCCTGCGGGCGGTCCTACGAGCAGTACGTC. Amino acids: CACGRSYEQYV.

This clonotype was found many times. The chain couples TRBV7-8 to TRBJ2-4, with D unclear. CDR1 is SGHVS and CDR2 is FQNEAQ in the germline V gene. CDR3 length equals 16 residues. Trimming took 0 bases from V and 0 from J, leaving 9 bases between them. The CDR3 DNA follows: TGTGCCAGCAGCTTAGCGGGCAGACTAGCCAAAAACATTCAGTACTTC. Protein: CASSLAGRLAKNIQYF.